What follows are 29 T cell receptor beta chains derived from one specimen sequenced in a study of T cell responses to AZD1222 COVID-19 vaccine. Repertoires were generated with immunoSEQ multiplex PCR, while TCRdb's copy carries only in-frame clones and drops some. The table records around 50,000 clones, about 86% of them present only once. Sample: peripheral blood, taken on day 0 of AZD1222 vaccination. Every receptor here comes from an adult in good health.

The CDR3 is CASSGQGLRPGAFF. DNA of the CDR3: TGTGCCAGCAGCGGACAGGGGCTGAGGCCGGGAGCTTTCTTT. The chain recombines TRBV27 with TRBJ1-1, with 9 bases matching TRBD1. Germline V gene sequence: CDR1 MNHEY, CDR2 SMNVEV (reference sequence). CDR3 size: 14 residues. J lost 10 bases, V lost 6 bases, and 12 bases had no gene match.

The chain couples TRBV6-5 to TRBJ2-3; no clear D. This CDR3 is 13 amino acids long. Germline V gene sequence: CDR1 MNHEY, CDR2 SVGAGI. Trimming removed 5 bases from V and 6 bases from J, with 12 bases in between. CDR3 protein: CASSPGPLDTQYF. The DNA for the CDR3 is TGTGCCAGCAGTCCCGGGCCTCTGGATACGCAGTATTTT.

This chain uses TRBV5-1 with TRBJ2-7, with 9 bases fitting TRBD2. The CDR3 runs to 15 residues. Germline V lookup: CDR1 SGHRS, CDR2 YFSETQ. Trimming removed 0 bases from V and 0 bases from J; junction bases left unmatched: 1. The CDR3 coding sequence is TGCGCCAGCAGCTTGGGGACTAGCGACTCCTACGAGCAGTACTTC. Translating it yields CASSLGTSDSYEQYF.

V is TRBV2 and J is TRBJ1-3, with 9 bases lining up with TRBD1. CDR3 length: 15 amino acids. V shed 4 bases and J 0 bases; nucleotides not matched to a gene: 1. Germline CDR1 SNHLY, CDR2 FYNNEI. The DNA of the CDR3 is TGTGCCAGCAGTGGGGACAGGGCCTCTGGAAACACCATATATTTT. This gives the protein CASSGDRASGNTIYF.

The CDR3 sequence is CASSTGGDEQYF. The CDR3, as DNA: TGTGCCAGCTCGACAGGGGGCGACGAGCAGTACTTC. The V gene is TRBV18, the J gene TRBJ2-7, with 10 bases lining up with TRBD1. There are 12 residues in the CDR3. CDR1 and CDR2 from the germline V gene are KGHSH and LQKENI. The V gene end was trimmed by 6 bases and the J gene end by 5 bases; junction bases not matched to a gene: 1.

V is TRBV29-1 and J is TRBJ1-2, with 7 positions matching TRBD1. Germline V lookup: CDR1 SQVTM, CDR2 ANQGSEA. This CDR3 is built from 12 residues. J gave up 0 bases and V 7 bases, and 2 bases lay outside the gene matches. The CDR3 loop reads CSGGTANYGYTF. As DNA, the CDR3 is TGCAGCGGCGGGACAGCTAACTATGGCTACACCTTC.

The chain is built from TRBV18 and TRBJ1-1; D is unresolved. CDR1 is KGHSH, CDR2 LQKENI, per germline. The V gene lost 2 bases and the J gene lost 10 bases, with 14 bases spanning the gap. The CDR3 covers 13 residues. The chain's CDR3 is CASSPGRRRGAFF. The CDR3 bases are TGTGCCAGCTCACCAGGACGGAGGCGGGGAGCTTTCTTT.

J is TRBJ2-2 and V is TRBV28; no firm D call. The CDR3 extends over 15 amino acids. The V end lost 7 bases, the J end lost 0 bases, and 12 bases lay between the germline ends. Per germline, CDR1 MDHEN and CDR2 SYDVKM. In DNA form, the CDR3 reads TGTGCCAGCAATCTGGGATTGTCGAACACCGGGGAGCTGTTTTTT. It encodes CASNLGLSNTGELFF.

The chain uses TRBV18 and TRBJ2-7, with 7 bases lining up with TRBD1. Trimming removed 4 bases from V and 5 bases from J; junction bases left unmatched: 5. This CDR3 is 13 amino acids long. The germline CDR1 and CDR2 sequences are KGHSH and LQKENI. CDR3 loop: CASSRRQGDEQYF. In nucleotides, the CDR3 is TGTGCCAGCTCACGTCGACAGGGAGACGAGCAGTACTTC.

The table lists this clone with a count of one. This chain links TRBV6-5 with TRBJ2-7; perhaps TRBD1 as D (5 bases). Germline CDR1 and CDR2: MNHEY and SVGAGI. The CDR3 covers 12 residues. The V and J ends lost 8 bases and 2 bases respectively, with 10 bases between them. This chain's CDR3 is CASRTSAYEQYF. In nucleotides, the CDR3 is TGTGCCAGCCGGACAAGCGCCTACGAGCAGTACTTC.

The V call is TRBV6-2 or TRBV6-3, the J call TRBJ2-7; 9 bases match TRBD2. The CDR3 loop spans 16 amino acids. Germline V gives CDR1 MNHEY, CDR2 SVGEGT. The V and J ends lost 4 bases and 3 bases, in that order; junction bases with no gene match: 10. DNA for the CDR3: TGTGCCAGCAGTTCACCCAGCGGGGGGAACCTCTACGAGCAGTACTTC. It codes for CASSSPSGGNLYEQYF.

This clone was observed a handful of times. DNA for the CDR3: TGTGCCAGCAGTTTCGGAAACGCCCGGTTGAGTTCACCCCTCCACTTT. This gives the protein CASSFGNARLSSPLHF. The chain recombines TRBV6-5 with TRBJ1-6; D is uncertain. Germline V gene data show CDR1 as MNHEY and CDR2 as SVGAGI. V gave up 4 bases and J gave up 9 bases, with 19 bases separating them. This CDR3 has 16 residues.

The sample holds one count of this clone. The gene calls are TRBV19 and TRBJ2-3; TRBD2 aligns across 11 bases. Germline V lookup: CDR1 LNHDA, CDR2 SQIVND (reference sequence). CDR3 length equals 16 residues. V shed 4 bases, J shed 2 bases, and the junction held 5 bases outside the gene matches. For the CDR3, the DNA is TGTGCCAGTAGTACCCGACTAGCGGGGCTCACAGATACGCAGTATTTT. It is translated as CASSTRLAGLTDTQYF.

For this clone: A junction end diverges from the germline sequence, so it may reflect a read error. The CDR3 is CTSSYFGQKEAFF. The CDR3, as DNA: TGTACCAGCAGTTACTTTGGACAGAAGGAGGCTTTCTTT. The chain couples TRBV6-6 to TRBJ1-1, with D possibly TRBD1 on 6 matching bases. Per germline, CDR1 MNHNY and CDR2 SVGAGI (reference sequence). The CDR3 totals 13 residues.

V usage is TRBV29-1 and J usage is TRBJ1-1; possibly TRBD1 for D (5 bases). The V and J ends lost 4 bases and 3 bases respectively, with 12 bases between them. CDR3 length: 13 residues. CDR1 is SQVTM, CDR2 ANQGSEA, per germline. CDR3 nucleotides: TGCAGCGTTGCCTGGGGCGAGGACACTGAAGCTTTCTTT. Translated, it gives CSVAWGEDTEAFF.

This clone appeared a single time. The CDR3 region has the DNA TGCGCCAGCAGTGGAGCCGGGCAGACTTGGGAAAAACTGTTTTTT. The encoded protein is CASSGAGQTWEKLFF. The V gene is TRBV5-1, the J gene TRBJ1-4; no clear D gene. This CDR3 comprises 15 residues. Per the germline V gene, CDR1 is SGHRS and CDR2 is YFSETQ. V was trimmed by 5 bases and J by 8 bases, leaving 19 bases between them.

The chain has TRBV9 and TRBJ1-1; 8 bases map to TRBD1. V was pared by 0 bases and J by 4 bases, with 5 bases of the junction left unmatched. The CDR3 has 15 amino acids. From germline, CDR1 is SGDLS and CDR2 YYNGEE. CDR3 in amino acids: CASSVGDRGRTEAFF. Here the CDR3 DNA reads TGTGCCAGCAGCGTAGGCGACAGGGGTCGCACTGAAGCTTTCTTT. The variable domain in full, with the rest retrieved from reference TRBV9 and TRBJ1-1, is DSGVTQTPKHLITATGQRVTLRCSPRSGDLSVYWYQQSLDQGLQFLIQYYNGEERAKGNILERFSAQQFPDLHSELNLSSLELGDSALYFCASSVGDRGRTEAFFGQGTRLTVV.

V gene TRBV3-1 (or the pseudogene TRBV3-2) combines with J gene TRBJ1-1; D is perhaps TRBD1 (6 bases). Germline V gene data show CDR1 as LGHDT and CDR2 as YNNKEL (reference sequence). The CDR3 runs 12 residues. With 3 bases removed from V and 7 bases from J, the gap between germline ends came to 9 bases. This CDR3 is CASSQRQDEAFF. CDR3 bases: TGTGCCAGCAGCCAGAGACAGGATGAAGCTTTCTTT.

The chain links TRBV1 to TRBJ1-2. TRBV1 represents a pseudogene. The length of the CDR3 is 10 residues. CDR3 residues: CTSSHHGYTF. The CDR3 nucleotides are TGCACCAGCAGCCATCATGGCTACACCTTC.

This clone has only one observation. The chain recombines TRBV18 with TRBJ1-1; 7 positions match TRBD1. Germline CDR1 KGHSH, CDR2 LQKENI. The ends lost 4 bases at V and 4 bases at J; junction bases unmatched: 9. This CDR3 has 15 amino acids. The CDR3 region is CASSRDRSRGTEAFF. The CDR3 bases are TGTGCCAGCTCACGGGACAGATCAAGGGGCACTGAAGCTTTCTTT.

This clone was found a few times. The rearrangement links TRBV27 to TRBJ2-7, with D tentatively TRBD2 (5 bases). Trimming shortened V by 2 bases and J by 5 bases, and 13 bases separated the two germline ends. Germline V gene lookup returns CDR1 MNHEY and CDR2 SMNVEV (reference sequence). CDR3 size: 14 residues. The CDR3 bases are TGTGCCAGCAGTTTAAATCCTACTAGGGACGAGCAGTACTTC. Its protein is CASSLNPTRDEQYF.

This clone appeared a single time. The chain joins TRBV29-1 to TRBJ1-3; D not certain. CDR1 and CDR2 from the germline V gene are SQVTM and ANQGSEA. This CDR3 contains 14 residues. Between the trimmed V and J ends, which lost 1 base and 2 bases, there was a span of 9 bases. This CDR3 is CSVEAMGTGNTIYF. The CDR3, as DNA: TGCAGCGTTGAAGCCATGGGGACTGGAAACACCATATATTTT. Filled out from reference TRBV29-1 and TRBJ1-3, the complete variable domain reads SAVISQKPSRDICQRGTSLTIQCQVDSQVTMMFWYRQQPGQSLTLIATANQGSEATYESGFVIDKFPISRPNLTFSTLTVSNMSPEDSSIYLCSVEAMGTGNTIYFGEGSWLTVV.

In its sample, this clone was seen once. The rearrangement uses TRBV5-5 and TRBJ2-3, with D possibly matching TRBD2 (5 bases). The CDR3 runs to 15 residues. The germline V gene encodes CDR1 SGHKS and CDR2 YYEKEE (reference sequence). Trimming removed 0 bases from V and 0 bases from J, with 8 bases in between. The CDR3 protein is CASSLEGVSTDTQYF. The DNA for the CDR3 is TGTGCCAGCAGCTTGGAGGGAGTGAGCACAGATACGCAGTATTTT.

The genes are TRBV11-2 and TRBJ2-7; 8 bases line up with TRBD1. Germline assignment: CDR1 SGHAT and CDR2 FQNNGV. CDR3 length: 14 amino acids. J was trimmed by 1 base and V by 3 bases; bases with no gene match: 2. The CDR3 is CASSLDRVSYEQYF. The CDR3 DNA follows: TGTGCCAGCAGCTTGGACAGGGTGTCCTACGAGCAGTACTTC.

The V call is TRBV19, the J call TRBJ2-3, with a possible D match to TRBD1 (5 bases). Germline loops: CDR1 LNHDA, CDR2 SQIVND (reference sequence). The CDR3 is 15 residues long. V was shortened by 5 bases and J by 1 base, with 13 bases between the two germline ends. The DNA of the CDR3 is TGTGCCAGTAGTCCCACCCAGGGTGGCACAGATACGCAGTATTTT. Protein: CASSPTQGGTDTQYF. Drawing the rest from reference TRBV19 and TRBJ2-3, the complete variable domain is DGGITQSPKYLFRKEGQNVTLSCEQNLNHDAMYWYRQDPGQGLRLIYYSQIVNDFQKGDIAEGYSVSREKKESFPLTVTSAQKNPTAFYLCASSPTQGGTDTQYFGPGTRLTVL.

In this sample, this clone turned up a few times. Here the CDR3 reads CASSSGPDNSPLHF. CDR3 sequence (DNA): TGTGCCAGCAGCTCTGGCCCGGATAATTCACCCCTCCACTTT. The rearrangement uses TRBV5-5 and TRBJ1-6; unclear D gene. The CDR3 length is 14 residues. The germline gives CDR1 SGHKS, CDR2 YYEKEE (reference sequence). V was trimmed by 3 bases and J by 5 bases, leaving 9 bases between them.

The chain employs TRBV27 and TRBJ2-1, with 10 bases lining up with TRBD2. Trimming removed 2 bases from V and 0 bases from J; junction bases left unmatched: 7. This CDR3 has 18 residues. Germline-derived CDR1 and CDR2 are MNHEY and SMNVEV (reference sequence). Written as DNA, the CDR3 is TGTGCCAGCAGTTTAGGGCGACAGCGGGGGGGCTCCTACAATGAGCAGTTCTTC. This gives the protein CASSLGRQRGGSYNEQFF.

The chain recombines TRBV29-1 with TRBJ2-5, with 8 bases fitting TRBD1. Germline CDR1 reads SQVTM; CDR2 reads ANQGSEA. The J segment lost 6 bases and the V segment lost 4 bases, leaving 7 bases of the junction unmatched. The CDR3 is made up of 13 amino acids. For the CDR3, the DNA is TGCAGCGTTGTTTCAGGGGGCCTGAAGACCCAGTACTTC. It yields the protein CSVVSGGLKTQYF.

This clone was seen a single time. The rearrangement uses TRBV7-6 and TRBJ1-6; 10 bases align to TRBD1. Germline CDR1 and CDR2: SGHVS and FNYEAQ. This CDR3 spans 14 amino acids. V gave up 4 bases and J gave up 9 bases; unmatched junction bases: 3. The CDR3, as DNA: TGTGCCAGCAGCTCGACAGGGGGCAGTTCACCCCTCCACTTT. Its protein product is CASSSTGGSSPLHF.